The source of this TCR beta chain is a study of graft-versus-host responses after intestinal transplantation (dated by TCRdb to the early 2020s). About the study as a whole: The transplants that recipients received were multivisceral, liver-intestinal, or isolated intestinal. Every recipient was given anti-thymocyte globulin induction, then maintenance tacrolimus and steroids for 3 to 4 years. After intestinal transplantation, graft-versus-host and host-versus-graft alloreactive T cell clones were followed in the graft, circulation and bone marrow using bulk TCR-beta CDR3 sequencing. Alloreactive clones were identified by sequencing pre-transplant mixed lymphocyte reaction products and comparing these products with unstimulated pre-transplant donor and recipient T cells. The cohort enrolled 20 to 25 intestinal transplant recipients, one of whom was a retransplant, and a few patients without pretransplant specimens were excluded. Donor T cell macrochimerism was defined as a peak of at least 4% donor T cells among recipient peripheral blood mononuclear cells. Rather than being sequenced by the commercial service, samples from a few later patients were sequenced in-house on an Illumina MiSeq and processed with MiXCR.

From a lookup of the germline V gene, CDR1 and CDR2 are SGHDT and YYEEEE. The cysteine opens and the phenylalanine closes a CDR3 of 14 amino acids. Just CDR3 DNA is preserved here, 42 bases in frame from base 1. Here V drops 5 bases and J drops 7 bases, and the junction holds 6 bases not matched to any gene. Concerning this clone: Its antigen specificity is not known. No quality values exist for individual bases; no much larger clone is one base distant.

Library preparation employed the immunoSEQ multiplex PCR assay. In most patients, genomic DNA was isolated using the Qiagen DNeasy Blood and Tissue Kit and sent frozen to Adaptive Biotechnologies for TCR sequencing. Adaptive Biotechnologies carried out high-throughput TCR-beta CDR3 sequencing of genomic DNA for most patients. The study's own analysis went as follows. Adaptive's ImmunoSEQ software supplied the TCR sequencing data for 15 to 20 patients, while MiXCR and VDJtools were used to process three other patients. To correct CD4 versus CD8 sorting errors, sequences present in both subsets at a frequency ratio below 5:1 were removed. CDR3 nucleotide sequences shared between donor and recipient were removed because the origin of such sequences could not be assigned. To count as alloreactive, a clone needed at least 2-fold expansion over unstimulated cells and a minimum CFSE-low frequency of 0.002% (template counts) or 0.001% (read counts). A clone was considered mappable if detected in the sequenced pre-transplant spleen, lymph node, or MLR CFSE-low populations of the donor or recipient. Cumulative frequency of alloreactive clones was calculated as a percentage of all sequences weighted by copy number. Here the immuneACCESS table is served through TCRdb, limited to in-frame sequences with V and J called. Missing clones are a known gap in these copies; in checked studies unresolved V genes cover under half, and the rest lacks a known reason. The D gene and trimming were derived from the DNA, and the V and J assignments and clone size from that table. Here the sample has roughly 90,000 clones; 85% to 95% occur a single time. In total, the top ten clones hold under 0.4% of the sample.

What the authors observed across the whole study: GvH clones were detected in recipient bone marrow, and some of these GvH clones were observed earlier in ileal mucosa or blood, consistent with an intestinal mucosal origin. Patients with donor T cell macrochimerism had high GvH to HvG T cell clonal ratios in their allografts. Conclusions were limited by the relatively low number and heterogeneity of intestinal transplant patients. Early after transplant, peak levels of circulating GvH clones were associated with declines in HvG clones.

Explained via the paper, the time point label denotes: cells obtained before transplantation from donor or recipient. CD3+CD4+ and CD3+CD8+ populations were FACS-sorted from unstimulated pre-transplant donor and recipient cells taken from spleen or lymph nodes. This sample comprised unstimulated CD4+ T cells sorted from spleen or lymph node cells, obtained before transplant. Recombination joined TRBV5-6 with TRBJ1-6; a stretch of 7 junction bases matches TRBD1. The TCR comes from a human donor who was the organ donor for an intestinal transplant. The DNA sequence reads TGTGCCAGCAGTCCGGGACAGCCAAATTCACCCCTCCACTTT. It codes for CASSPGQPNSPLHF.